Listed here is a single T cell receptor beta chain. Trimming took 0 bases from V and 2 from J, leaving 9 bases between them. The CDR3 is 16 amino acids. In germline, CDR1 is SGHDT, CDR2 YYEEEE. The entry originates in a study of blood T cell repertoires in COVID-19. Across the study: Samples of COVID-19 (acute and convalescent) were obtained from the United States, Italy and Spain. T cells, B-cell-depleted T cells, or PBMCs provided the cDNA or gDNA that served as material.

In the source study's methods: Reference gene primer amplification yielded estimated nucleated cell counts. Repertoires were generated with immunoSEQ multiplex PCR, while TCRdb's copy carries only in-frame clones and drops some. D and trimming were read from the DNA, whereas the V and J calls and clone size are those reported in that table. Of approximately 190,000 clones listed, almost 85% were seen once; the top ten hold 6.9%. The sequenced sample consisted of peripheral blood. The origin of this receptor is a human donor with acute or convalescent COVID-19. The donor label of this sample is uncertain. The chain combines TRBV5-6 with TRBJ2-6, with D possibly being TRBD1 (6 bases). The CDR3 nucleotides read TGTGCCAGCAGCTTGGAGTGGGGGCCTGGGGCCAACGTCCTGACTTTC. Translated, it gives CASSLEWGPGANVLTF.